One sample yielded the 10 T cell receptor beta chains listed below, sequenced in a study of cytomegalovirus exposure and HLA in healthy donors. Primers included in the PCR were 60 Vbeta and 13 Jbeta primers. Profiling relied on immunoSEQ multiplex PCR, and the TCRdb table lists in-frame clones only, not all of them. The table records 200,000 or so clones, approximately 84% of them present only once. Material for sequencing was PBMCs. All receptors come from a woman aged 30 to 39 in good health and CMV-seropositive.

The gene calls are TRBV7-2 and TRBJ2-4; weak D call: TRBD1 (6 bases). Trimming took 3 bases from V and 6 from J, leaving 12 bases between them. The germline V gene encodes CDR1 SGHTA and CDR2 FQGNSA. This CDR3 region has 14 residues. This CDR3 reads CASSFGGLSNIQYF. Written as DNA, the CDR3 is TGTGCCAGCAGCTTTGGGGGCCTCTCAAACATTCAGTACTTC. Filled out from reference TRBV7-2 and TRBJ2-4, the complete variable domain reads GAGVSQSPSNKVTEKGKDVELRCDPISGHTALYWYRQSLGQGLEFLIYFQGNSAPDKSGLPSDRFSAERTGGSVSTLTIQRTQQEDSAVYLCASSFGGLSNIQYFGAGTRLSVL.

This chain joins TRBV5-1 and TRBJ2-3; the match to TRBD2 covers 9 bases. The CDR3 is 20 amino acids. V dropped 0 bases and J dropped 2; count of bases not matched to a gene: 16. CDR1 and CDR2 from the germline V gene are SGHRS and YFSETQ. The CDR3, as DNA: TGCGCCAGCAGCTTGGCTCTAAGCGGGGGGCCTAACTACCACACAGATACGCAGTATTTT. This encodes CASSLALSGGPNYHTDTQYF.

The chain recombines TRBV5-1 with TRBJ1-1; D ambiguous. The CDR3 length is 15 residues. In germline, CDR1 is SGHRS, CDR2 YFSETQ. Trimming cost V 1 base and J 3 bases, with 13 bases left between them. The CDR3 nucleotides are TGCGCCAGCAGCTTGCAGGCGGGGAGGGACACTGAAGCTTTCTTT. It translates to CASSLQAGRDTEAFF.

The J gene is TRBJ2-1, the V gene TRBV28; D perhaps matches TRBD2 (6 bases). The CDR3 is made up of 15 amino acids. V was cut by 3 bases and J by 4 bases, with 13 bases left in between. Germline V gene sequence: CDR1 MDHEN, CDR2 SYDVKM. The CDR3: CASSFGGNPYNEQFF. The CDR3 DNA is TGTGCCAGCAGTTTTGGAGGGAACCCTTACAATGAGCAGTTCTTC.

The chain employs TRBV7-6 and TRBJ2-5; weak D call: TRBD2 (7 bases). The J call is doubtful: the DNA matches TRBJ2-7 better. The germline V gene encodes CDR1 SGHVS and CDR2 FNYEAQ. The CDR3 runs 15 residues. The CDR3 region has the DNA TGTGCCAGCAGCTTAGGAGGGGGGGGCTCCTACGAGCAGTACTTC. Translating gives CASSLGGGGSYEQYF.

This chain uses TRBV7-9 with TRBJ2-7; 9 nucleotides align to TRBD2. This CDR3 spans 18 amino acids. Germline assignment: CDR1 SEHNR and CDR2 FQNEAQ (reference sequence). With 5 bases clipped from V and 0 bases from J, the junction kept 14 bases outside the gene matches. CDR3 coding DNA: TGTGCCAGCAGCGGGACTAGCCTCGGGGTGAGGGACTCCTACGAGCAGTACTTC. The encoded protein is CASSGTSLGVRDSYEQYF.

The chain is built from TRBV28 and TRBJ2-5, with D tentatively TRBD2 (5 bases). Germline V CDR1 and CDR2: MDHEN, SYDVKM. Trimming shortened V by 5 bases and J by 1 base, and 8 bases separated the two germline ends. This CDR3 region has 13 residues. CDR3 coding DNA: TGTGCCAGCAGTCCGGACTCCCAAGAGACCCAGTACTTC. This gives the protein CASSPDSQETQYF.

The J gene is TRBJ1-5, the V gene TRBV6-5, with 7 nucleotides matching TRBD1. The CDR3 runs 14 residues. Trimming removed 5 bases from V and 1 base from J; junction bases left unmatched: 2. Germline loops: CDR1 MNHEY, CDR2 SVGAGI. CDR3 sequence (DNA): TGTGCCAGCAGTCTCAGGGGGAGCAATCAGCCCCAGCATTTT. Its protein product is CASSLRGSNQPQHF.

By share, this clone ranks as medium-sized (0.01 to 0.1%). The chain carries TRBV5-4 and TRBJ2-2; tentative D call: TRBD1 (5 bases). V shed 2 bases and J shed 6 bases, with 14 bases lying between them. The CDR3 is made up of 15 amino acids. Germline V lookup: CDR1 SGHNT, CDR2 YYREEE (reference sequence). CDR3 DNA sequence: TGTGCCAGCAGCTTAGGGGTATTGTATGCCGGGGAGCTGTTTTTT. Amino acids: CASSLGVLYAGELFF.

J is TRBJ2-7 and V is TRBV6-1; 7 bases are a match to TRBD1. The ends lost 0 bases at V and 0 bases at J; junction bases unmatched: 5. The CDR3 runs 16 residues. In germline, CDR1 is MNHNS, CDR2 SASEGT. Here the CDR3 DNA reads TGTGCCAGCAGTGAAGCAAAGGGGGCAAGCTCCTACGAGCAGTACTTC. Amino acids: CASSEAKGASSYEQYF.